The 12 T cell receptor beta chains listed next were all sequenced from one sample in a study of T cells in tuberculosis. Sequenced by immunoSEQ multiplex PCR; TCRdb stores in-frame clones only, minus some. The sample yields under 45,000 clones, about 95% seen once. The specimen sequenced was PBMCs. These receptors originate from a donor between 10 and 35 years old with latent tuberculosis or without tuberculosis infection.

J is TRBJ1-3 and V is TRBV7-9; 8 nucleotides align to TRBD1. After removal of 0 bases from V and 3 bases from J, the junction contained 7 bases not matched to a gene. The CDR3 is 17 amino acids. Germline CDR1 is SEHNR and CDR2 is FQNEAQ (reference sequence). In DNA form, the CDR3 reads TGTGCCAGCAGCTTAGCGAAGGACAGGGTTATTGGAAACACCATATATTTT. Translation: CASSLAKDRVIGNTIYF.

The CDR3 loop reads CASSSPTSGATDTQYF. The CDR3 region has the DNA TGTGCCAGCAGCTCCCCGACTAGCGGGGCAACAGATACGCAGTATTTT. This chain uses TRBV5-4 with TRBJ2-3; 11 bases align to TRBD2. Germline loops: CDR1 SGHNT, CDR2 YYREEE (reference sequence). The CDR3 loop spans 16 amino acids. Germline trimming cut 3 bases from V and 3 bases from J; bases unmatched to any gene: 6.

The CDR3 bases are TGTGCCAGCAGCTCAGTCGGGGGGAATCAGCCCCAGCATTTT. This translates into CASSSVGGNQPQHF. J is TRBJ1-5 and V is TRBV11-2, with D possibly matching TRBD1 (5 bases). In germline, CDR1 is SGHAT, CDR2 FQNNGV. The CDR3 sequence is 14 residues long. V lost 4 bases and J 4 bases, leaving 11 bases between the germline ends.

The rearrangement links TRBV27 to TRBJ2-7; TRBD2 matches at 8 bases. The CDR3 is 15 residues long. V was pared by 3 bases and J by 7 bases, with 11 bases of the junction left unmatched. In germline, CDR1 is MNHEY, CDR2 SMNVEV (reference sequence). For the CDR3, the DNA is TGTGCCAGCAGTTTTAGGGGCGGGAGGTCGTTAGAGCAGTACTTC. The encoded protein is CASSFRGGRSLEQYF.

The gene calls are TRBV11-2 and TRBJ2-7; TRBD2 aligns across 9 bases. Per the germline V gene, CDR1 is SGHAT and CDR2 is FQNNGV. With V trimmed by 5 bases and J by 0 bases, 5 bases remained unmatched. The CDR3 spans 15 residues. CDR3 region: CASSGTSGSSYEQYF. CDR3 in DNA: TGTGCCAGCAGCGGAACTAGCGGGTCCTCCTACGAGCAGTACTTC.

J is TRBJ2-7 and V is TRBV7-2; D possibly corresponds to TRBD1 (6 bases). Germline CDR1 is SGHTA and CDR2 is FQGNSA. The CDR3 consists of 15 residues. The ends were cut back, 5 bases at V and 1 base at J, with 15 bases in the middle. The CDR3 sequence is CASSRNRAWSYEQYF. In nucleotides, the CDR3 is TGTGCCAGCAGCCGCAACAGGGCTTGGTCCTACGAGCAGTACTTC. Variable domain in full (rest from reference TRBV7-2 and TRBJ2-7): GAGVSQSPSNKVTEKGKDVELRCDPISGHTALYWYRQSLGQGLEFLIYFQGNSAPDKSGLPSDRFSAERTGGSVSTLTIQRTQQEDSAVYLCASSRNRAWSYEQYFGPGTRLTVT.

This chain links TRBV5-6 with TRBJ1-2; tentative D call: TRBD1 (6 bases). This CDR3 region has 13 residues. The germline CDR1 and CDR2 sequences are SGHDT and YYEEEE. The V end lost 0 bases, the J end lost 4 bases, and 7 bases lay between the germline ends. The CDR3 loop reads CASSLVTGYGYTF. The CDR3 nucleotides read TGTGCCAGCAGCTTGGTGACAGGCTATGGCTACACCTTC.

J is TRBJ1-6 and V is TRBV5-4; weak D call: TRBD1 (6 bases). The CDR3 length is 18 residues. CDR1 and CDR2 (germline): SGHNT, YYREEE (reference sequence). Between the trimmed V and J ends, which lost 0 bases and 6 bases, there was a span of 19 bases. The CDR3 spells CASSLGWDKGGVNSPLHF. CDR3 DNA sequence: TGTGCCAGCAGCTTGGGATGGGACAAGGGTGGGGTTAATTCACCCCTCCACTTT. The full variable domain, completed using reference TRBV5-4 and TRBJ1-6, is ETGVTQSPTHLIKTRGQQVTLRCSSQSGHNTVSWYQQALGQGPQFIFQYYREEENGRGNFPPRFSGLQFPNYSSELNVNALELDDSALYLCASSLGWDKGGVNSPLHFGNGTRLTVT.

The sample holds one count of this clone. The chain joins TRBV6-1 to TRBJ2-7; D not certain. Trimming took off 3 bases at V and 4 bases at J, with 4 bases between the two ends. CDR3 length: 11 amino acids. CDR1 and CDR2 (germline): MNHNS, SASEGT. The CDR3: CASSDIYEQYF. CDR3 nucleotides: TGTGCCAGCAGTGATATATACGAGCAGTACTTC.

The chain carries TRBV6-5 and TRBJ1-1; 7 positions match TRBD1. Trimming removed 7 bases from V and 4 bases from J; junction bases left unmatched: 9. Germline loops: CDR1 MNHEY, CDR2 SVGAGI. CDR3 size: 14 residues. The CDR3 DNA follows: TGTGCCAGCACTCAGACAGGGTCGGGCACTGAAGCTTTCTTT. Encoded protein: CASTQTGSGTEAFF.

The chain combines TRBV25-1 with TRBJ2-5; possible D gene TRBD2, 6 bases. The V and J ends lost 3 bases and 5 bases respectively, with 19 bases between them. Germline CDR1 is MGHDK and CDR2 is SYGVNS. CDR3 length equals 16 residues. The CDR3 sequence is CASSEVRAREDETQYF. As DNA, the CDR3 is TGTGCCAGCAGTGAGGTGAGGGCCAGGGAGGACGAGACCCAGTACTTC.

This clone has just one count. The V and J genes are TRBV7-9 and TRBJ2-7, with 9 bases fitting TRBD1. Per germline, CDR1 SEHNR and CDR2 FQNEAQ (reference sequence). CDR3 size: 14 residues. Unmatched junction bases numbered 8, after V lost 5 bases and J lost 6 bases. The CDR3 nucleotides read TGTGCCAGCAGCCGAACACCGGGACAGGGCGAGCAGTACTTC. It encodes CASSRTPGQGEQYF.